A single sample is the source of the 16 T cell receptor beta chains below, sequenced in a study of blood T cell repertoires in COVID-19. The table came from immunoSEQ multiplex PCR; TCRdb's copy has only in-frame clones and leaves some out. This sample yields about 240,000 clones, of which roughly 80% are seen a single time; approximately 10% belongs to the top ten. Sequencing input: peripheral blood. The receptor source for this set is a woman at least 80 years old with acute or convalescent COVID-19.

Comments on this clone: Its ends do not fully match the called genes, so a read error is possible. The V gene is TRBV18, the J gene TRBJ1-4, with a tentative D call TRBD1 (5 bases). CDR3 length equals 13 residues. CDR1 and CDR2 (germline): KGHSH, LQKENI. The CDR3 reads CASSPPGRAKLFF. In nucleotides, the CDR3 is TGTGCCAGCTCCCCACCGGGCAGGGCTAAACTGTTTTTT.

In this sample, this clone turned up once. The rearrangement joins TRBV3-1 (or the pseudogene TRBV3-2) to TRBJ1-5; D perhaps matches TRBD1 (5 bases). Trimming cost V 4 bases and J 16 bases, with 17 bases left between them. Germline loops: CDR1 LGHDT, CDR2 YNNKEL (reference sequence). The CDR3 sequence is 12 residues long. CDR3 nucleotide sequence: TGTGCCAGCAGCCCTGAAGGAGGGGCCGTACATTTT. Protein: CASSPEGGAVHF.

This clone was counted a single time. The chain uses TRBV5-5 and TRBJ2-7, with TRBD1 identical over 7 bases. The V gene's germline CDR1 is SGHKS and CDR2 YYEKEE (reference sequence). This CDR3 contains 16 residues. V lost 5 bases and J lost 1; bases outside the gene matches: 12. As DNA, the CDR3 is TGTGCCAGCAGTCTTCCGGGACAGAGCATTTCCTACGAGCAGTACTTC. This codes for CASSLPGQSISYEQYF.

The chain has TRBV19 and TRBJ1-5, with TRBD1 matching over 7 bases. Germline CDR1 reads LNHDA; CDR2 reads SQIVND (reference sequence). With 2 bases clipped from V and 0 bases from J, the junction kept 10 bases outside the gene matches. The CDR3 runs to 18 residues. CDR3 sequence: CASSIIPVGTVSNQPQHF. The CDR3 DNA sequence: TGTGCCAGTAGTATAATCCCCGTTGGGACAGTTAGCAATCAGCCCCAGCATTTT.

This clone came up once. The chain is built from TRBV18 and TRBJ2-2; possibly TRBD2 for D (6 bases). This CDR3 spans 17 amino acids. Germline V gene lookup returns CDR1 KGHSH and CDR2 LQKENI. V gave up 0 bases and J gave up 2 bases, with 13 bases separating them. CDR3 nucleotides: TGTGCCAGCTCACCACCGTACGGGGGTACCAACACCGGGGAGCTGTTTTTT. It yields the protein CASSPPYGGTNTGELFF.

The chain is built from TRBV30 and TRBJ1-6; 7 bases are a match to TRBD1. CDR1 and CDR2 from the germline V gene are GTSNPN and SVGIG (reference sequence). This CDR3 region has 14 residues. V was pared by 3 bases and J by 5 bases, with 4 bases of the junction left unmatched. CDR3 coding DNA: TGTGCCTGGAGGCAGGGGGGAAATAATTCACCCCTCCACTTT. Protein product: CAWRQGGNNSPLHF.

Turning to this clone: The same CDR3 arises from other DNA sequences in this sample as well. The V gene is TRBV28, the J gene TRBJ1-1, with D unresolved. V was trimmed by 2 bases and J by 2 bases, leaving 3 bases between them. There are 12 residues in the CDR3. Germline V gene data show CDR1 as MDHEN and CDR2 as SYDVKM. The CDR3 loop reads CASSLPNTEAFF. The DNA for the CDR3 is TGTGCCAGCAGTTTACCAAACACTGAAGCTTTCTTT. Looking up the rest from reference TRBV28 and TRBJ1-1 gives the full variable domain: DVKVTQSSRYLVKRTGEKVFLECVQDMDHENMFWYRQDPGLGLRLIYFSYDVKMKEKGDIPEGYSVSREKKERFSLILESASTNQTSMYLCASSLPNTEAFFGQGTRLTVV.

The V call is TRBV3-1 (or the pseudogene TRBV3-2), the J call TRBJ1-6, with TRBD1 identical over 7 bases. This CDR3 has 15 residues. Germline CDR1 LGHDT, CDR2 YNNKEL (reference sequence). J was trimmed by 9 bases and V by 0 bases; bases with no gene match: 5. This CDR3 is CASSQDDREGSPLHF. The CDR3 coding sequence is TGTGCCAGCAGCCAAGATGACAGGGAAGGTTCACCCCTCCACTTT.

This chain links TRBV19 with TRBJ2-3; a possible D gene is TRBD2 (7 bases). The CDR3 is 17 amino acids. Between the trimmed V and J ends, which lost 6 bases and 1 base, there was a span of 20 bases. Per germline, CDR1 LNHDA and CDR2 SQIVND (reference sequence). The CDR3 protein is CASSVYDTGGRTDTQYF. The DNA of the CDR3 is TGTGCCAGTAGCGTTTACGACACGGGGGGCCGCACAGATACGCAGTATTTT.

The V and J genes are TRBV5-1 and TRBJ2-1; 11 bases map to TRBD2. V was pared by 4 bases and J by 4 bases, with 7 bases of the junction left unmatched. Germline lookup yields CDR1 SGHRS and CDR2 YFSETQ. The CDR3 spans 16 residues. CDR3 loop: CASSISSGGTYNEQFF. CDR3 DNA: TGCGCCAGCAGCATTTCTAGCGGGGGGACGTACAATGAGCAGTTCTTC.

This chain joins TRBV2 and TRBJ1-3; 8 positions match TRBD1. The CDR3 length is 15 residues. The germline gives CDR1 SNHLY, CDR2 FYNNEI. V was clipped by 1 base and J by 4 bases; unmatched bases: 3. CDR3: CASSEGGTGGNTIYF. The CDR3 DNA sequence: TGTGCCAGCAGTGAAGGGGGGACAGGAGGAAACACCATATATTTT.

The rearrangement links TRBV10-3 to TRBJ2-2, with 8 bases that match TRBD2. The CDR3 loop spans 15 amino acids. With 3 bases clipped from V and 4 bases from J, the junction kept 4 bases outside the gene matches. Germline V CDR1 and CDR2: ENHRY, SYGVKD. CDR3 DNA: TGTGCCATCAGTGAACATACTAGCGGCACCGGGGAGCTGTTTTTT. The encoded protein is CAISEHTSGTGELFF.

This clone has at least ten counts. The chain carries TRBV25-1 and TRBJ1-5; D is ambiguous. Germline V gene lookup returns CDR1 MGHDK and CDR2 SYGVNS. This CDR3 is built from 12 residues. Trimming stripped 4 bases from V and 10 bases from J, with 11 bases between. The CDR3 bases are TGTGCCAGCAGTGGGAGTGGAGTACCCCAGCATTTT. This codes for CASSGSGVPQHF.

This chain connects TRBV5-1 to TRBJ1-2, with a possible D match to TRBD1 (5 bases). CDR1 SGHRS and CDR2 YFSETQ come from the germline V gene. The CDR3 is 15 amino acids. Trimming took 0 bases from V and 6 from J, leaving 15 bases between them. This chain's CDR3 is CASSLERAPQDGYTF. For the CDR3, the DNA is TGCGCCAGCAGCTTGGAGCGGGCCCCACAGGATGGCTACACCTTC.

The chain has TRBV28 and TRBJ1-1; the D is unclear. CDR3 length equals 16 residues. Germline V gene lookup returns CDR1 MDHEN and CDR2 SYDVKM. V lost 5 bases and J lost 1, with 17 bases in between. The CDR3 region is CASSPGGRVRNTEAFF. The CDR3 nucleotides are TGTGCCAGCAGTCCAGGCGGGAGGGTGCGGAACACTGAAGCTTTCTTT.

The chain couples TRBV3-1 (or the pseudogene TRBV3-2) to TRBJ2-2, with 7 bases that match TRBD1. Germline CDR1 is LGHDT and CDR2 is YNNKEL (reference sequence). Unmatched junction bases numbered 2, after V lost 6 bases and J lost 1 base. The length of the CDR3 is 14 residues. In nucleotides, the CDR3 is TGTGCCAGCAGGGGGACAGTGAACACCGGGGAGCTGTTTTTT. It translates to CASRGTVNTGELFF.